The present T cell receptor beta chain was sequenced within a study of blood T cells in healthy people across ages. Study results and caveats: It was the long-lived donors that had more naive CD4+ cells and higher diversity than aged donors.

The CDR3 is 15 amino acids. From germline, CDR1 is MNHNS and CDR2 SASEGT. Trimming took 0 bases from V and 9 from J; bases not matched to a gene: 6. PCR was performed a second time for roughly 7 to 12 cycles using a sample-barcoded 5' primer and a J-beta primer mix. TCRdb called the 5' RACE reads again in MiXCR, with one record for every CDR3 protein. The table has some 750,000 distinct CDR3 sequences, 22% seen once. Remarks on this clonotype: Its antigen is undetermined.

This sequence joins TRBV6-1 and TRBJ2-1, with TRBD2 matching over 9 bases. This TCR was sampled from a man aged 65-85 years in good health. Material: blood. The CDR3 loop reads CASSEAASGIREQFF. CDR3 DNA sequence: TGTGCCAGCAGTGAAGCGGCTAGCGGGATCCGTGAGCAGTTCTTC.